The clone carrying this T cell receptor (beta chain) was seen a handful of times. The antigen is undetermined. The entry originates in a study of T cells in Graves' hyperthyroidism and ophthalmopathy. Study conclusions and caveats: Blood also contained most expanded thyroid clonotypes above 0.001.

The CDR3 spans 11 residues. From germline, CDR1 is LNHDA and CDR2 SQIVND (reference sequence). Trimming left V 4 bases short and J 9 bases short, with 7 bases between. Researchers took RNA transcripts and amplified the TCR beta CDR3 regions from them. A first-round RT-PCR of the TCR CDR3 used the HTBI primer set. Using its own MiXCR run on the multiplex PCR reads, TCRdb lists one record per CDR3 protein. The data hold more than 550,000 distinct CDR3 sequences, with around 16% observed a single time. Patients between 18 and 65 years old had hyperthyroidism, newly diagnosed and lasting under 2 months. V and J are TRBV19 and TRBJ2-1, with a tentative D call TRBD2 (6 bases). Input material: blood. The receptor's source is a man in his forties or fifties with Graves' hyperthyroidism. The CDR3 loop reads CASSTRGEQFF. CDR3 coding DNA: TGTGCCAGTAGTACGCGGGGTGAGCAGTTCTTC.